The T cell receptor beta chain described here comes from a study of human T cells and chemical hapten exposure. Study-level information: There were weekly diphenylcyclopropenone doses to the scalp for patients throughout the roughly 24-week study. Study findings and constraints: Sensitization with DPC brought no change to TCRs above 1 in 1000 in frequency.

This CDR3 has 15 amino acids. V lost 6 bases to trimming and J lost 1 base, with 16 bases between them. Germline V gene data show CDR1 as MDHEN and CDR2 as SYDVKM. In this sample, this clonotype turned up a few times. Its antigen is undetermined. Time point specified: pre-sensitization, week 0. Treatment denoted: therapeutic diphenylcyclopropenone sensitization with weekly scalp DPC. TCRdb itself ran the RACE reads through MiXCR, one entry per CDR3 protein. The data contain around 300,000 distinct CDR3 sequences, 7.7% of them singletons. The chain carries TRBV28 and TRBJ2-7, with D perhaps TRBD1 (7 bases). This clonotype was sampled from a man between 18 and 29 years old with alopecia areata. Some clones in this sample may be carry-over from other donors' samples. The source was whole blood, collected in connection with sensitization to the hapten diphenylcyclopropenone (DPC). The chain's CDR3 is CASRLLTGRSYEQYF. The DNA of the CDR3 is TGTGCCAGCAGACTCCTGACAGGGAGGTCCTACGAGCAGTACTTC.